This T cell receptor beta chain came from a study of metastatic and nonmetastatic thyroid tumors. TCRdb reanalyzed the PCR reads via MiXCR. The top ten hold 16% of the sample, which has fewer than 35,000 clones, less than 14% seen once. Thyroid surgery had not been preceded by any treatment in any patient. Relative to its sample, this clone is medium-sized. The CDR3 contains 14 residues. J lost 0 bases, V lost 8 bases, and 2 bases had no gene match. Per the germline V gene, CDR1 is MNHNS and CDR2 is SASEGT. The chain employs TRBV6-1 and TRBJ2-5, with TRBD2 matching 11 bases. The sample was blood. This receptor was identified in a female donor with papillary thyroid cancer or a benign thyroid nodule (not recorded which). Some clones in this sample may be carry-over from other donors' samples. The CDR3 region is CASGTSGDQETQYF. The CDR3 DNA reads TGTGCCAGCGGGACTAGCGGAGACCAAGAGACCCAGTACTTC.